This TCR beta chain emerged from a study of blood T cell repertoires in COVID-19. Study details: Italy, Spain and the United States were the sources of the convalescent and acute COVID-19 samples. Sources were T cells, B-cell-depleted T cells, or PBMCs; the material itself was cDNA or gDNA.

Assay used: immunoSEQ multiplex PCR; TCRdb lists only in-frame clones, some missing. Of 50,000 to 65,000 clones listed, more than 85% are singletons. The CDR3 has 15 amino acids. Germline values: CDR1 LNHDA, CDR2 SQIVND (reference sequence). With 10 bases removed from V and 0 bases from J, the gap between germline ends came to 15 bases. V gene TRBV19 combines with J gene TRBJ1-4; D gene ambiguous. This sequence originates from a man over 45 with active COVID-19. The sequenced sample consisted of peripheral blood. The CDR3 protein is CATHGSGATNEKLFF. As DNA, the CDR3 is TGTGCCACCCACGGTTCCGGGGCAACTAATGAAAAACTGTTTTTT.